This record covers a single T cell receptor beta chain. Its antigen is still unknown. In a library made to pick up alpha chains, this beta chain is a stray read with a size that means little. Germline-derived CDR1 and CDR2 are LGHDT and YNNKEL (reference sequence). The CDR3 spans 14 residues. V gave up 4 bases and J gave up 7 bases; unmatched junction bases: 9. Individual TCR cDNA molecules each bore their own unique molecular identifier. MiXCR, run by TCRdb on the 5' RACE reads, gives a single entry per CDR3 protein. This table holds around 9,300 distinct CDR3 sequences, roughly 51% found once. This sample is drawn from a study of spatial heterogeneity in lung cancer. Overall study findings and caveats: It was estimated that coverage of tumor T cells reached approximately 7% for alpha chains and 13% for beta chains. Tumor mutation counts were tracked by expanded intratumoral alpha and beta TCR counts.

Time point described: sample taken at primary tumor resection. There were roughly 72 donors, all of them untreated patients with early-stage non-small cell lung cancer. The study sequenced unsorted whole RNA from tumor, nontumor lung or frozen PBMC. The TCR comes from a female donor with early-stage non-small cell lung cancer. This specimen was lung tumor tissue, taken at surgery. The chain uses TRBV3-1 and TRBJ1-2; 7 bases line up with TRBD1. CDR3 sequence: CASSPGQVGAGYTF. The CDR3 nucleotides read TGTGCCAGCAGCCCTGGACAGGTAGGAGCTGGCTACACCTTC. Together with reference TRBV3-1 and TRBJ1-2, the CDR3 gives the full variable domain: DTAVSQTPKYLVTQMGNDKSIKCEQNLGHDTMYWYKQDSKKFLKIMFSYNNKELIINETVPNRFSPKSPDKAHLNLHINSLELGDSAVYFCASSPGQVGAGYTFGSGTRLTVV.